The following is a T cell receptor beta chain sequence with its context. TCRdb redid the calling of the 5' RACE reads with MiXCR, one entry per CDR3 protein. This table has around 1.7 million distinct CDR3 sequences, about 32% appearing once. The record originates from a study of identical twins. There are 17 residues in the CDR3. Looked up from germline, CDR1 is DFQATT and CDR2 is SNEGSKA (reference sequence). V lost 6 bases, J lost 2 bases, and 14 bases stayed unmatched. The gene calls are TRBV20-1 and TRBJ2-3, with 10 bases identical to TRBD2. The source is a newborn girl in good health. The sample taken for sequencing was cord blood. The CDR3 protein is CSAPLTVLAGFTDTQYF. The CDR3 coding sequence is TGCAGTGCCCCTCTAACCGTACTAGCGGGGTTCACAGATACGCAGTATTTT.